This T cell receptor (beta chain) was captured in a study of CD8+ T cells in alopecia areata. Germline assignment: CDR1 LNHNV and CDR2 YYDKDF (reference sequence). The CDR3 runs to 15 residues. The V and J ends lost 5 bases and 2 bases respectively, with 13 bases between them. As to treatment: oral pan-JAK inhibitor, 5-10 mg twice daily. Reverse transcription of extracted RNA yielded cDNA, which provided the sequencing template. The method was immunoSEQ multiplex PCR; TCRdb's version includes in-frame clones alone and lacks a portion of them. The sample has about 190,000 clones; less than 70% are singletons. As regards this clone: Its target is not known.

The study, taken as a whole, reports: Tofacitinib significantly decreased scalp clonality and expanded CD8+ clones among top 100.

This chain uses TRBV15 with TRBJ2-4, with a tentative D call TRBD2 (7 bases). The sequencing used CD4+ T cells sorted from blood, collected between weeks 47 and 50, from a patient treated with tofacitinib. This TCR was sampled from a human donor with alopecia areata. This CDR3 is CATSGEGDSKNIQYF. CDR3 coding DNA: TGTGCCACCAGCGGGGAGGGGGACTCCAAAAACATTCAGTACTTC.